The T cell receptor beta chain described here comes from a study of T-cell memory formation after mild COVID-19. Overall study results and limits: Memory from before infection featured some responding clones, which suggests cross-reactive memory joined.

The germline gives CDR1 MNHEY, CDR2 SVGAGI. The CDR3 runs 14 residues. Trimming stripped 6 bases from V and 8 bases from J, with 19 bases between. In the case of this clonotype: Its cognate antigen is unknown.

One entry per CDR3 protein, called by TCRdb with MiXCR from the 5' RACE reads. This sample carries 250,000 to 350,000 distinct CDR3 sequences, 15% of them seen once, and the ten largest clones take 22%. The chain links TRBV6-5 to TRBJ1-2, with no clear D. This sequence originates from a man younger than 30 who had mild COVID-19 (a few samples of this study predate the infection). Cell type and time point are not known. The sequenced sample consisted of PBMCs or a T cell subset sorted from them (not recorded which). The DNA of the CDR3 is TGTGCCAGCAGATTTCACGGACGGGATTCCGGCTACACCTTC. As protein: CASRFHGRDSGYTF.